A single sample is the source of the 27 T cell receptor beta chains below, sequenced in a study of beta chain features in type 1 diabetes. The entirety of the isolated RNA underwent reverse transcription, so expressed TCRB transcripts were sequenced. The table came from immunoSEQ multiplex PCR; TCRdb's copy has only in-frame clones and leaves some out. The table lists a few hundred thousand clones, less than 15% of them singletons. What was sequenced was naive CD4+ T cells from blood. These receptors all stem from a woman in her late teens or twenties in good health.

The V call is TRBV5-1, the J call TRBJ2-3; 14 nucleotides match TRBD2. In germline, CDR1 is SGHRS, CDR2 YFSETQ. This CDR3 has 16 residues. The V gene end was trimmed by 3 bases and the J gene end by 3 bases; junction bases not matched to a gene: 3. CDR3 sequence reads: CASSSGLAGETDTQYF. CDR3 in DNA: TGCGCCAGCAGCTCGGGACTAGCGGGAGAAACAGATACGCAGTATTTT.

To note about this clone: Other DNA sequences in the same sample also yield this CDR3. V is TRBV9 and J is TRBJ2-7; TRBD1 matches 7 bases. CDR1 SGDLS and CDR2 YYNGEE come from the germline V gene. CDR3 length equals 13 residues. Unmatched junction bases numbered 1, after V lost 4 bases and J lost 0 bases. DNA for the CDR3: TGTGCCAGCAGCAGACAGGGCTCCTACGAGCAGTACTTC. It encodes CASSRQGSYEQYF.

The chain recombines TRBV19 with TRBJ1-1; 8 nucleotides align to TRBD1. The CDR3 has 16 amino acids. Germline CDR1 LNHDA, CDR2 SQIVND (reference sequence). V shed 5 bases, J shed 1 base, and the junction held 9 bases outside the gene matches. This CDR3 is CASSGQGQRRNTEAFF. The CDR3 region has the DNA TGTGCCAGTAGTGGACAGGGACAGAGAAGGAACACTGAAGCTTTCTTT.

The V gene is TRBV6-1, the J gene TRBJ1-2, with no clear D. Germline-derived CDR1 and CDR2 are MNHNS and SASEGT. Trimming took off 2 bases at V and 5 bases at J, with 6 bases between the two ends. This CDR3 has 12 residues. Written as DNA, the CDR3 is TGTGCCAGCAGTGAACTCAGATATGGCTACACCTTC. Translated, it gives CASSELRYGYTF.

Only a few counts were recorded for this clone. This chain joins TRBV5-4 and TRBJ2-5; no clear D. CDR1 and CDR2 (germline): SGHNT, YYREEE (reference sequence). The CDR3 sequence is 14 residues long. V was cut by 0 bases and J by 4 bases, with 10 bases left in between. Here the CDR3 DNA reads TGTGCCAGCAGCTTGGCTGGCGGCGGAGAGACCCAGTACTTC. This sequence encodes CASSLAGGGETQYF.

Only a few counts were recorded for this clone. The chain links TRBV25-1 to TRBJ2-5; D unresolved. This CDR3 is built from 16 residues. The germline V and J ends were trimmed by 4 bases and 5 bases, with 20 bases remaining between them. The germline gives CDR1 MGHDK, CDR2 SYGVNS. The CDR3 bases are TGTGCCAGCAGTGCCTTCTCCGGGTACCTTAGGGAGACCCAGTACTTC. Translating it yields CASSAFSGYLRETQYF. Full variable domain (rest looked up from reference TRBV25-1 and TRBJ2-5): EADIYQTPRYLVIGTGKKITLECSQTMGHDKMYWYQQDPGMELHLIHYSYGVNSTEKGDLSSESTVSRIRTEHFPLTLESARPSHTSQYLCASSAFSGYLRETQYFGPGTRLLVL.

V gene TRBV7-2 combines with J gene TRBJ2-4; 8 bases are a match to TRBD2. The CDR3 spans 14 residues. V lost 0 bases to trimming and J lost 8 bases; unmatched junction nucleotides: 3. Per the germline V gene, CDR1 is SGHTA and CDR2 is FQGNSA. The CDR3 bases are TGTGCCAGCAGCTTAGCTAGCGGGATGGACATTCAGTACTTC. Its protein product is CASSLASGMDIQYF.

The chain combines TRBV10-3 with TRBJ1-3, with D possibly matching TRBD1 (5 bases). Germline CDR1 reads ENHRY; CDR2 reads SYGVKD. The CDR3 runs to 14 residues. Trimming removed 7 bases from V and 0 bases from J, with 10 bases in between. CDR3 DNA sequence: TGTGCCATCACGCCGGGGGTCTCTGGAAACACCATATATTTT. Residues: CAITPGVSGNTIYF.

The V call is TRBV30, the J call TRBJ2-7; a possible D gene is TRBD1 (6 bases). The CDR3 extends over 12 amino acids. The germline V gene encodes CDR1 GTSNPN and CDR2 SVGIG (reference sequence). V was pared by 1 base and J by 3 bases, with 7 bases between. The CDR3, as DNA: TGTGCCTGGAGTGAGACAGGCTACGAGCAGTACTTC. It codes for CAWSETGYEQYF.

The chain combines TRBV5-1 with TRBJ2-1; D gene uncertain. The CDR3 has 11 amino acids. Trimming removed 4 bases from V and 8 bases from J, with 7 bases in between. Germline V lookup: CDR1 SGHRS, CDR2 YFSETQ. The CDR3 DNA follows: TGCGCCAGCAGCCTAACGCATGAGCAGTTCTTC. This gives the protein CASSLTHEQFF.

The chain links TRBV5-1 to TRBJ2-7; 7 nucleotides match TRBD2. Per germline, CDR1 SGHRS and CDR2 YFSETQ. Trimming cost V 0 bases and J 6 bases; bases outside gene matches: 9. The CDR3 runs 15 residues. CDR3 sequence: CASSLAGGSSGEQYF. As DNA, the CDR3 is TGCGCCAGCAGCTTGGCGGGCGGGAGTTCTGGCGAGCAGTACTTC.

The rearrangement links TRBV30 to TRBJ1-2, with 8 bases aligning to TRBD1. The CDR3 contains 14 residues. V lost 2 bases, J lost 4 bases, and 6 bases stayed unmatched. Germline lookup yields CDR1 GTSNPN and CDR2 SVGIG (reference sequence). The CDR3 nucleotides read TGTGCCTGGAGTCCAGGGGGCGCAGGCTATGGCTACACCTTC. This translates into CAWSPGGAGYGYTF.

The chain joins TRBV7-3 to TRBJ1-1; a weak D match, TRBD1 (5 bases). Germline V gene lookup returns CDR1 SGHTA and CDR2 FQGTGA. The CDR3 length is 11 residues. V lost 9 bases to trimming and J lost 7 bases, with 12 bases between them. The CDR3 DNA is TGTGCCAGTTCCAGGGAGGTTGAAGCTTTCTTT. As protein: CASSREVEAFF.

This chain links TRBV30 with TRBJ2-7; D not certain. The CDR3 spans 13 residues. CDR1 GTSNPN and CDR2 SVGIG come from the germline V gene (reference sequence). Trimming stripped 0 bases from V and 2 bases from J, with 8 bases between. In nucleotides, the CDR3 is TGTGCCTGGAGTGTACGATCGGCCTACGAGCAGTACTTC. Encoded protein: CAWSVRSAYEQYF.

The chain joins TRBV6-5 to TRBJ2-7; D uncertain. This CDR3 is 14 amino acids long. The germline V and J ends were trimmed by 2 bases and 0 bases, with 8 bases remaining between them. Germline CDR1 reads MNHEY; CDR2 reads SVGAGI. CDR3 nucleotides: TGTGCCAGCAGTTACGGTCCGGGCTCCTACGAGCAGTACTTC. This encodes CASSYGPGSYEQYF.

This clone was picked up a small number of times. The chain combines TRBV4-2 with TRBJ2-1, with 9 bases lining up with TRBD2. Germline V gives CDR1 LGHNA, CDR2 YNFKEQ. The trim removed 5 bases at V and 5 bases at J, leaving 10 bases unmatched. The CDR3 spans 16 residues. The CDR3 nucleotides are TGTGCCAGCAGCGTTAGGGCGGGAGGGCCCAACAATGAGCAGTTCTTC. Protein product: CASSVRAGGPNNEQFF.

The chain carries TRBV10-3 and TRBJ1-5; D is possibly TRBD1 (6 bases). V lost 0 bases and J lost 3, with 9 bases in between. The germline gives CDR1 ENHRY, CDR2 SYGVKD. The CDR3 extends over 15 amino acids. The CDR3, as DNA: TGTGCCATCAGTGAGTCGAACAGGGCCAATCAGCCCCAGCATTTT. It specifies CAISESNRANQPQHF.

This clone has a handful of counts. J is TRBJ2-7 and V is TRBV6-5, with 8 bases lining up with TRBD2. The germline CDR1 and CDR2 sequences are MNHEY and SVGAGI. This CDR3 is 15 amino acids long. Losses at the gene ends were 6 bases for V and 1 base for J; bases not matched to a gene: 8. This CDR3 is CASSSVGGESYEQYF. The CDR3 DNA sequence: TGTGCCAGCAGCTCCGTCGGGGGGGAGTCCTACGAGCAGTACTTC.

This clone was seen a handful of times. CDR3 in DNA: TGTGCCAGCACCAGCGGGAGGTTGGGCACAGATACGCAGTATTTT. Its translation is CASTSGRLGTDTQYF. The chain combines TRBV12-1 with TRBJ2-3; the D call TRBD2 from the table was never checked on the DNA. TRBV12-1 is labeled a pseudogene. There are 15 residues in the CDR3.

This clone turned up a few times. J is TRBJ1-5 and V is TRBV25-1, with TRBD1 identical over 7 bases. Germline V gives CDR1 MGHDK, CDR2 SYGVNS. CDR3 size: 12 residues. Trimming cost V 10 bases and J 7 bases; bases outside gene matches: 7. The CDR3 is CATDRERQPQHF. CDR3 nucleotides: TGTGCCACTGACAGGGAGAGGCAGCCCCAGCATTTT.

This clone was seen a few times. This sequence joins TRBV30 and TRBJ2-5; TRBD2 matches at 13 bases. Gene TRBJ2-7 matches the end of the DNA better, so the J call may be wrong. This CDR3 is built from 16 residues. Germline lookup yields CDR1 GTSNPN and CDR2 SVGIG (reference sequence). DNA for the CDR3: TGTGCCTGGAAGAAACTAGCGGGAGGGCCTGTCAACGAGCAGTACTTC. Protein: CAWKKLAGGPVNEQYF.

The chain combines TRBV4-1 with TRBJ2-2; 10 bases fit TRBD2. Germline V CDR1 and CDR2: MGHRA, YSYEKL. The J segment lost 4 bases and the V segment lost 2 bases, leaving 13 bases of the junction unmatched. CDR3 length: 19 residues. The DNA of the CDR3 is TGCGCCAGCAGCCAAATGCTAGCGGGAGCCCGGTCGGCCACCGGGGAGCTGTTTTTT. Its protein product is CASSQMLAGARSATGELFF.

J is TRBJ1-1 and V is TRBV5-1, with unresolved D. This CDR3 spans 14 amino acids. The V end was cut by 4 bases, the J end by 4 bases, with 14 bases between. Germline V gene lookup returns CDR1 SGHRS and CDR2 YFSETQ. The CDR3 DNA reads as TGCGCCAGCAGCCCGGACTTACCACCCACTGAAGCTTTCTTT. This translates into CASSPDLPPTEAFF. Complete variable domain (other parts from reference TRBV5-1 and TRBJ1-1): KAGVTQTPRYLIKTRGQQVTLSCSPISGHRSVSWYQQTPGQGLQFLFEYFSETQRNKGNFPGRFSGRQFSNSRSEMNVSTLELGDSALYLCASSPDLPPTEAFFGQGTRLTVV.

This chain links TRBV5-4 with TRBJ2-1, with TRBD2 matching over 7 bases. After removal of 0 bases from V and 10 bases from J, the junction contained 4 bases not matched to a gene. This CDR3 spans 13 amino acids. Germline V gives CDR1 SGHNT, CDR2 YYREEE (reference sequence). CDR3 amino acids: CASSLGLAREQFF. CDR3 sequence (DNA): TGTGCCAGCAGCTTGGGACTAGCACGAGAGCAGTTCTTC.

This clone occurred a few times. This rearrangement joins TRBV28 to TRBJ2-3; 7 bases map to TRBD1. V lost 6 bases and J lost 7; bases outside the gene matches: 13. The germline V gene has CDR1 MDHEN and CDR2 SYDVKM. CDR3 length equals 15 residues. The CDR3 protein is CASSPSTGLEYTQYF. In DNA, the CDR3 is TGTGCCAGCAGCCCCTCGACAGGGTTGGAATATACGCAGTATTTT.

This clone turned up a few times. The chain combines TRBV5-1 with TRBJ2-6; 11 bases line up with TRBD2. The length of the CDR3 is 18 residues. Per the germline V gene, CDR1 is SGHRS and CDR2 is YFSETQ. V was pared by 4 bases and J by 6 bases, with 12 bases of the junction left unmatched. The CDR3 spells CASSPGTSGSFVANVLTF. As DNA, the CDR3 is TGCGCCAGCAGCCCTGGGACTAGCGGCAGTTTCGTGGCCAACGTCCTGACTTTC. Together with reference TRBV5-1 and TRBJ2-6, the CDR3 gives the full variable domain: KAGVTQTPRYLIKTRGQQVTLSCSPISGHRSVSWYQQTPGQGLQFLFEYFSETQRNKGNFPGRFSGRQFSNSRSEMNVSTLELGDSALYLCASSPGTSGSFVANVLTFGAGSRLTVL.

V gene TRBV7-9 combines with J gene TRBJ2-2; D may be TRBD2 (5 bases). CDR1 and CDR2 from the germline V gene are SEHNR and FQNEAQ (reference sequence). V was trimmed by 3 bases and J by 6 bases, leaving 11 bases between them. The CDR3 spans 14 residues. CDR3 protein: CASSFTAGSGELFF. Here the CDR3 DNA reads TGTGCCAGCAGCTTCACCGCGGGCTCCGGGGAGCTGTTTTTT.